One TCR beta chain is described in this entry. TCRdb's table, derived via immunoSEQ multiplex PCR, lists solely in-frame clones and lacks some. The sample lists around 80,000 clones, roughly 87% occurring once. The data are from a study of PD-L1 blockade in urothelial cancer. Overall study: Patients' atezolizumab regimen, 1,200 mg intravenously every 3 weeks, began in 2014.

Germline-derived CDR1 and CDR2 are SEHNR and FQNEAQ (reference sequence). This CDR3 contains 16 residues. The ends were cut back, 1 base at V and 4 bases at J, with 13 bases in the middle. This specimen consisted of PBMCs, obtained around atezolizumab (anti-PD-L1) treatment. This chain joins TRBV7-9 and TRBJ2-2; no reliable D call. This sequence originates from a woman in her 70s with urothelial cancer. The DNA for the CDR3 is TGTGCCAGCAGCTTAGTTCCGGGTTCGGGCACCGGGGAGCTGTTTTTT. Protein: CASSLVPGSGTGELFF.